Below, 27 T cell receptor beta chains from the same sample are listed, as sequenced in a study of blood T cell repertoires in COVID-19. Some clones are missing from TCRdb's copy, which holds only in-frame ones; the method was immunoSEQ multiplex PCR. The sample shows 200,000 to 250,000 clones, 84% of them seen only once. Sequenced: peripheral blood. These receptors were obtained from a woman of 80 years or more with active or convalescent COVID-19.

The chain joins TRBV6-1 to TRBJ1-1; 10 nucleotides match TRBD1. Trimming at V came to 4 bases and at J to 0 bases, leaving 8 bases not matched to a gene. Germline V gene data show CDR1 as MNHNS and CDR2 as SASEGT. This CDR3 is built from 17 residues. CDR3 bases: TGTGCCAGCAGTGGACGACAGGGGGCTATTATGAACACTGAAGCTTTCTTT. It is translated as CASSGRQGAIMNTEAFF.

The chain recombines TRBV6-4 with TRBJ2-2; 11 bases map to TRBD2. Germline V gene lookup returns CDR1 MRHNA and CDR2 SNTAGT. The V gene end was trimmed by 6 bases and the J gene end by 0 bases; junction bases not matched to a gene: 3. This CDR3 has 16 residues. The CDR3 sequence is CASRGLAGTNTGELFF. DNA for the CDR3: TGTGCCAGCAGAGGACTAGCGGGTACGAACACCGGGGAGCTGTTTTTT.

The rearrangement uses TRBV7-9 and TRBJ1-1; a weak D match, TRBD1 (6 bases). This CDR3 has 14 amino acids. The germline V gene encodes CDR1 SEHNR and CDR2 FQNEAQ (reference sequence). V was clipped by 5 bases and J by 0 bases, with 10 bases between them. This CDR3 reads CASSPDRLNTEAFF. CDR3 coding DNA: TGTGCCAGCAGCCCGGACAGATTGAACACTGAAGCTTTCTTT.

The rearrangement uses TRBV7-2 and TRBJ1-6; 7 bases fit TRBD1. With 6 bases clipped from V and 9 bases from J, the junction kept 8 bases outside the gene matches. The CDR3 sequence is 14 residues long. Per germline, CDR1 SGHTA and CDR2 FQGNSA. The CDR3 spells CASSQGGLGSPLHF. CDR3 DNA: TGTGCCAGCAGTCAGGGGGGTTTGGGTTCACCCCTCCACTTT.

The V and J genes are TRBV6-6 and TRBJ1-2; D possibly corresponds to TRBD1 (5 bases). Germline loops: CDR1 MNHNY, CDR2 SVGAGI (reference sequence). V was trimmed by 6 bases and J by 6 bases, leaving 14 bases between them. This CDR3 region has 13 residues. The CDR3 reads CASSDPGLDGYTF. For the CDR3, the DNA is TGTGCCAGCAGCGATCCAGGGTTAGATGGCTACACCTTC.

The chain links TRBV15 to TRBJ2-7; TRBD2 might be the D (6 bases). The V gene's germline CDR1 is LNHNV and CDR2 YYDKDF (reference sequence). This CDR3 is 15 amino acids long. Trimming shortened V by 0 bases and J by 4 bases, and 13 bases separated the two germline ends. The CDR3 loop reads CATSRDLLARYEQYF. The CDR3 bases are TGTGCCACCAGCAGAGATCTCCTAGCGAGATACGAGCAGTACTTC.

This clone was recorded a few times. The chain combines TRBV5-1 with TRBJ2-1; D perhaps matches TRBD2 (6 bases). The CDR3 is 14 residues long. Germline V gives CDR1 SGHRS, CDR2 YFSETQ. Trimming pared 0 bases from V and 7 bases from J, leaving 11 bases between. CDR3 bases: TGCGCCAGCAGCTTGGGACTAGGTTGGAATGAGCAGTTCTTC. This sequence encodes CASSLGLGWNEQFF. The whole variable domain, remainder taken from reference TRBV5-1 and TRBJ2-1, is KAGVTQTPRYLIKTRGQQVTLSCSPISGHRSVSWYQQTPGQGLQFLFEYFSETQRNKGNFPGRFSGRQFSNSRSEMNVSTLELGDSALYLCASSLGLGWNEQFFGPGTRLTVL.

This clone was seen once. The chain combines TRBV28 with TRBJ1-1; 7 bases match TRBD1. The CDR3 totals 11 residues. Losses at the gene ends were 5 bases for V and 11 bases for J; bases not matched to a gene: 5. Germline V gives CDR1 MDHEN, CDR2 SYDVKM. The CDR3 DNA reads as TGTGCCAGCAGTCTGACAGGGAGGGCTTTCTTT. Amino acid sequence: CASSLTGRAFF.

The chain uses TRBV2 and TRBJ2-2; D possibly corresponds to TRBD1 (6 bases). Germline V lookup: CDR1 SNHLY, CDR2 FYNNEI. V gave up 7 bases and J gave up 4 bases, with 16 bases separating them. This CDR3 region has 15 residues. CDR3 region: CASTGTGHSTGELFF. CDR3 nucleotide sequence: TGTGCCAGCACCGGGACGGGACACTCCACCGGGGAGCTGTTTTTT.

This clone turned up a few times. The CDR3 sequence: CASSPGFTSGNTIYF. As DNA, the CDR3 is TGTGCCAGCTCACCAGGTTTCACTTCTGGAAACACCATATATTTT. V usage is TRBV18 and J usage is TRBJ1-3; D not certain. This CDR3 has 15 amino acids. V lost 2 bases and J lost 1, with 9 bases in between. Germline V CDR1 and CDR2: KGHSH, LQKENI. Using reference TRBV18 and TRBJ1-3 for the parts outside the CDR3, the full variable domain is NAGVMQNPRHLVRRRGQEARLRCSPMKGHSHVYWYRQLPEEGLKFMVYLQKENIIDESGMPKERFSAEFPKEGPSILRIQQVVRGDSAAYFCASSPGFTSGNTIYFGEGSWLTVV.

CDR3 sequence reads: CAISEPSGGQPQHF. The DNA for the CDR3 is TGTGCCATCAGTGAGCCCTCAGGGGGCCAGCCCCAGCATTTT. The rearrangement uses TRBV10-3 and TRBJ1-5, with 8 bases fitting TRBD1. V was pared by 2 bases and J by 7 bases, with 4 bases of the junction left unmatched. This CDR3 contains 14 residues. Germline V lookup: CDR1 ENHRY, CDR2 SYGVKD.

CDR3 sequence: CASSLSAGNTEAFF. Written as DNA, the CDR3 is TGCGCCAGCAGCTTGTCCGCAGGCAACACTGAAGCTTTCTTT. This chain connects TRBV5-1 to TRBJ1-1; D not resolved. Germline V gene data show CDR1 as SGHRS and CDR2 as YFSETQ. This CDR3 is built from 14 residues. V gave up 1 base and J gave up 2 bases, with 9 bases separating them.

The chain links TRBV6-1 to TRBJ1-5; weak D call: TRBD1 (5 bases). The CDR3 extends over 14 amino acids. V lost 9 bases and J lost 3, with 15 bases in between. The germline gives CDR1 MNHNS, CDR2 SASEGT. The CDR3 DNA reads TGTGCCAGTAGCAGAACAGGAGACAATCAGCCCCAGCATTTT. It specifies CASSRTGDNQPQHF.

J is TRBJ2-7 and V is TRBV28, with TRBD2 identical over 16 bases. The V and J ends lost 6 bases and 4 bases, in that order; junction bases with no gene match: 12. The CDR3 sequence is 18 residues long. The germline gives CDR1 MDHEN, CDR2 SYDVKM. The CDR3 loop is CASRVPGLAGGHVYEQYF. In DNA, the CDR3 is TGTGCCAGCAGAGTCCCGGGACTAGCGGGGGGGCACGTTTACGAGCAGTACTTC.

V usage is TRBV18 and J usage is TRBJ1-1; tentative D call: TRBD1 (5 bases). V was clipped by 1 base and J by 2 bases, with 11 bases between them. CDR1 and CDR2 (germline): KGHSH, LQKENI. This CDR3 is 15 amino acids long. CDR3 residues: CASSPLTGANTEAFF. CDR3 nucleotide sequence: TGTGCCAGCTCACCACTTACAGGAGCCAACACTGAAGCTTTCTTT.

This clone has just a few counts. The chain joins TRBV7-9 to TRBJ2-1; perhaps TRBD1 as D (6 bases). CDR1 SEHNR and CDR2 FQNEAQ come from the germline V gene (reference sequence). The CDR3 loop spans 15 amino acids. Trimming stripped 2 bases from V and 4 bases from J, with 12 bases between. CDR3 nucleotides: TGTGCCAGCAGCTTAAGACAGGAGGCATACAATGAGCAGTTCTTC. Translated: CASSLRQEAYNEQFF.

This chain connects TRBV30 to TRBJ1-2; 7 nucleotides match TRBD1. CDR3 size: 15 residues. Germline values: CDR1 GTSNPN, CDR2 SVGIG (reference sequence). The V segment lost 4 bases and the J segment 6 bases; nucleotides outside the gene matches: 14. Here the CDR3 DNA reads TGTGCCTGGATAATAGGATCCTTAACAGGGGATGGCTACACCTTC. Translating it yields CAWIIGSLTGDGYTF.

The chain is built from TRBV7-2 and TRBJ2-3; D is perhaps TRBD2 (6 bases). In germline, CDR1 is SGHTA, CDR2 FQGNSA. The germline V and J ends were trimmed by 5 bases and 6 bases, with 18 bases remaining between them. The CDR3 extends over 15 amino acids. The CDR3 region has the DNA TGTGCCAGCAGCCCTGGTCGGGGGAGGAGGGATACGCAGTATTTT. It yields the protein CASSPGRGRRDTQYF.

DNA of the CDR3: TGCGCCAGCAGCTATGGCGGGGGGGGCACAGATACGCAGTATTTT. Encoded protein: CASSYGGGGTDTQYF. The chain has TRBV5-1 and TRBJ2-3, with 9 bases fitting TRBD2. The V gene's germline CDR1 is SGHRS and CDR2 YFSETQ. The CDR3 spans 15 residues. V was pared by 3 bases and J by 1 base, with 3 bases of the junction left unmatched.

The chain employs TRBV5-8 and TRBJ1-1, with 7 bases identical to TRBD1. Germline V CDR1 and CDR2: SGHTS, YDEGEE. Trimming took 4 bases from V and 2 from J; bases not matched to a gene: 5. The CDR3 consists of 14 residues. The DNA for the CDR3 is TGTGCCAGCAGCCTCGACAGGGCTAACACTGAAGCTTTCTTT. As protein: CASSLDRANTEAFF.

This sequence joins TRBV29-1 and TRBJ2-1; 10 bases align to TRBD1. After removal of 4 bases from V and 8 bases from J, the junction contained 8 bases not matched to a gene. CDR1 and CDR2 (germline): SQVTM, ANQGSEA. CDR3 length: 14 amino acids. The CDR3 nucleotides read TGCAGCGTTGGCCGGGACAGGGGTATGGATGAGCAGTTCTTC. Amino acid sequence: CSVGRDRGMDEQFF.

This clone has a single count. The chain carries TRBV27 and TRBJ2-5; D ambiguous. Germline CDR1 is MNHEY and CDR2 is SMNVEV (reference sequence). Deletions cut 5 bases from V and 5 bases from J, with 15 bases between. The CDR3 consists of 14 residues. Here the CDR3 reads CASSPSSTRETQYF. Written as DNA, the CDR3 is TGTGCCAGCAGTCCGTCCTCGACGAGGGAGACCCAGTACTTC.

V is TRBV21-1 and J is TRBJ2-2; the tabulated D call, TRBD2, remains unverified against the DNA. TRBV21-1 is noted as a pseudogene. CDR3 length equals 17 residues. The chain's CDR3 is CASSNWEMRGTTGELFF. In nucleotides, the CDR3 is TGTGCCAGCAGCAATTGGGAGATGCGAGGAACCACCGGGGAGCTGTTTTTT.

The V call is TRBV27, the J call TRBJ2-7, with a weak D call TRBD1 (6 bases). Germline values: CDR1 MNHEY, CDR2 SMNVEV (reference sequence). Trimming stripped 5 bases from V and 4 bases from J, with 18 bases between. The CDR3 length is 15 residues. The CDR3 loop reads CASSHPSGDSYEQYF. CDR3 DNA sequence: TGTGCCAGCAGTCACCCATCAGGGGATTCTTACGAGCAGTACTTC.

V is TRBV5-1 and J is TRBJ2-3; maybe TRBD1 (6 bases). The length of the CDR3 is 16 residues. The germline V and J ends were trimmed by 4 bases and 4 bases, with 19 bases remaining between them. The germline gives CDR1 SGHRS, CDR2 YFSETQ. CDR3 amino acids: CASSTMSGSGADTQYF. The CDR3 DNA reads as TGCGCCAGCAGCACCATGAGCGGTTCAGGGGCAGATACGCAGTATTTT.

The chain employs TRBV7-9 and TRBJ2-3, with 9 bases that match TRBD2. Trimming cost V 3 bases and J 4 bases; bases outside gene matches: 5. This CDR3 has 15 amino acids. Germline V gene lookup returns CDR1 SEHNR and CDR2 FQNEAQ (reference sequence). CDR3 DNA sequence: TGTGCCAGCAGCTTGGCTAGCGGGGCTGCAGATACGCAGTATTTT. Protein: CASSLASGAADTQYF.

The chain carries TRBV6-5 and TRBJ2-5; the D gene is possibly TRBD1 (5 bases). V gave up 2 bases and J gave up 4 bases, with 17 bases separating them. Germline CDR1 and CDR2: MNHEY and SVGAGI. The CDR3 covers 16 residues. The CDR3 is CASSYGPGKVGETQYF. The CDR3 nucleotides are TGTGCCAGCAGTTACGGTCCAGGGAAGGTTGGAGAGACCCAGTACTTC.